This T cell receptor (beta chain) stems from a study of shared clonotypes between healthy human individuals. Germline-derived CDR1 and CDR2 are LNHDA and SQIVND (reference sequence). The V gene end was trimmed by 3 bases and the J gene end by 5 bases; junction bases not matched to a gene: 14. The CDR3 loop spans 17 amino acids. The test was conducted at deep level. The unsorted PBMC sample used ten immunoSEQ deep assay plates. Under the authors' procedure: ImmunoSEQ yielded junction-only sequences lacking quality scores, so filtering differed. The table came from immunoSEQ multiplex PCR; TCRdb's copy has only in-frame clones and leaves some out. Clone size and the V and J calls come from that table; the DNA yielded D and trimming. The sample includes 400,000 to 600,000 clones, approximately 79% of them seen just once.

This clonotype was sampled from a woman aged 40 to 50 in good health. Some clones in this sample may be carry-over from other donors' samples. The J gene is TRBJ2-7, the V gene TRBV19, with TRBD2 identical over 9 bases. What was sequenced was PBMCs. Here the CDR3 DNA reads TGTGCCAGTAGTATTAAGCTACAGGGTCTAGCGGGACACGAGCAGTACTTC. It specifies CASSIKLQGLAGHEQYF. Supplemented by reference TRBV19 and TRBJ2-7, the full variable domain reads DGGITQSPKYLFRKEGQNVTLSCEQNLNHDAMYWYRQDPGQGLRLIYYSQIVNDFQKGDIAEGYSVSREKKESFPLTVTSAQKNPTAFYLCASSIKLQGLAGHEQYFGPGTRLTVT.